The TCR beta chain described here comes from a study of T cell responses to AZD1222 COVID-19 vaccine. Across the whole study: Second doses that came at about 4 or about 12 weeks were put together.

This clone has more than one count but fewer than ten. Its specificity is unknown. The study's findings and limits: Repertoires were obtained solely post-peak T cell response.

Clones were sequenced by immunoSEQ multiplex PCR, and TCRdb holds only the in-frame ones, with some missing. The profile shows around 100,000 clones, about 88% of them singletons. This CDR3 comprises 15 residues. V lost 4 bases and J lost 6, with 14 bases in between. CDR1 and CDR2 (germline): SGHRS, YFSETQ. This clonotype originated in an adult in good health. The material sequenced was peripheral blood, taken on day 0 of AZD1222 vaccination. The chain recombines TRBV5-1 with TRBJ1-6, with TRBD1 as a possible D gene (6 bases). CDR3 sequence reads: CASSQEVRGNSPLHF. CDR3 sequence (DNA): TGCGCCAGCAGCCAAGAGGTCAGGGGTAATTCACCCCTCCACTTT.